Following are 5 T cell receptor beta chains from one sample sequenced in a study of blood T cell repertoires in COVID-19. Libraries were prepared by immunoSEQ multiplex PCR; TCRdb keeps only in-frame clonotypes and omits some of them. The sample consists of about 140,000 clones, roughly 79% of them appearing once. Sequences were obtained from PBMCs or T cells enriched from blood (not recorded which). All receptors derive from a woman aged 45-65 years who had recovered from COVID-19.

This chain joins TRBV4-1 and TRBJ2-3, with D uncertain. The CDR3 is 16 amino acids. V was trimmed by 1 base and J by 3 bases, leaving 14 bases between them. Germline CDR1 and CDR2: MGHRA and YSYEKL. The CDR3 reads CASSQVDMGFTDTQYF. CDR3 sequence (DNA): TGCGCCAGCAGCCAAGTCGACATGGGTTTTACAGATACGCAGTATTTT.

V gene TRBV11-2 combines with J gene TRBJ2-2; 11 bases are shared with TRBD2. The J segment lost 5 bases and the V segment lost 0 bases, leaving 11 bases of the junction unmatched. The CDR3 spans 19 residues. Germline CDR1 and CDR2: SGHAT and FQNNGV. Written as DNA, the CDR3 is TGTGCCAGCAGCTTAGATCGGACTAGCGGGCTCGGAAATACCGGGGAGCTGTTTTTT. Amino acids: CASSLDRTSGLGNTGELFF.

The gene calls are TRBV30 and TRBJ2-7, with 7 bases aligning to TRBD1. V was pared by 3 bases and J by 1 base, with 3 bases of the junction left unmatched. Germline V gives CDR1 GTSNPN, CDR2 SVGIG (reference sequence). CDR3 length: 13 residues. The CDR3 sequence is CAWSEGQSYEQYF. The CDR3 DNA follows: TGTGCCTGGAGCGAGGGACAGTCCTACGAGCAGTACTTC. Looking up the rest from reference TRBV30 and TRBJ2-7 gives the full variable domain: SQTIHQWPATLVQPVGSPLSLECTVEGTSNPNLYWYRQAAGRGLQLLFYSVGIGQISSEVPQNLSASRPQDRQFILSSKKLLLSDSGFYLCAWSEGQSYEQYFGPGTRLTVT.

J is TRBJ1-6 and V is TRBV3-1 (or the pseudogene TRBV3-2), with 11 bases aligning to TRBD1. This CDR3 is built from 15 residues. Trimming removed 5 bases from V and 8 bases from J; junction bases left unmatched: 5. Germline CDR1 reads LGHDT; CDR2 reads YNNKEL (reference sequence). As DNA, the CDR3 is TGTGCCAGCAGCGTCAGGACAGGGGGCCATTCACCCCTCCACTTT. Its translation: CASSVRTGGHSPLHF.

The gene calls are TRBV3-1 (or the pseudogene TRBV3-2) and TRBJ2-5, with TRBD2 matching over 14 bases. The CDR3 is made up of 18 amino acids. Germline loops: CDR1 LGHDT, CDR2 YNNKEL (reference sequence). V was clipped by 4 bases and J by 4 bases; unmatched bases: 11. This CDR3 reads CASSRRSGTSGSGETQYF. The CDR3 nucleotides read TGTGCCAGCAGCCGACGCTCCGGGACTAGCGGGAGCGGAGAGACCCAGTACTTC.